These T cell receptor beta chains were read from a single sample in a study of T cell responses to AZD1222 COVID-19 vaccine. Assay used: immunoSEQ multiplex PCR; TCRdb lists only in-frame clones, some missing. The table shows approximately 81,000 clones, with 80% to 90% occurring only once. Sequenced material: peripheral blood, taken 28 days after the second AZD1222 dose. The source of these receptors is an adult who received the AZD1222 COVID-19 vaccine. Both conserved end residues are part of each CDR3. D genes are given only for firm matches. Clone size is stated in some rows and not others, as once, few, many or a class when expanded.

CDR3 DNA: TGTGCCAGCAGTTCCCCCTCAGGACAGGGGGCTATTGAAGCTTTCTTT
CDR3 protein: CASSSPSGQGAIEAFF
V gene: TRBV6-5
D gene: TRBD1
clone size: -
J gene: TRBJ1-1

CDR3 DNA: TGTGCCAGCAGTTACTTGGTAGGAGGGGCCTACGAGCAGTACTTC
CDR3 protein: CASSYLVGGAYEQYF
V gene: TRBV6-5
D gene: -
clone size: -
J gene: TRBJ2-7

CDR3 DNA: TGTGCCAGCAGCGATCCACTGGGACGGGCGGAGCAGTACTTC
CDR3 protein: CASSDPLGRAEQYF
V gene: TRBV5-6
D gene: -
clone size: -
J gene: TRBJ2-7

CDR3 DNA: TGTGCCAGCAAACTCGGGTACAATGAGCAGTTCTTC
CDR3 protein: CASKLGYNEQFF
V gene: TRBV2
D gene: -
clone size: few
J gene: TRBJ2-1

CDR3 DNA: TGTGCCAGCAGCTCCCTGAGGTCAACTAATGAAAAACTGTTTTTT
CDR3 protein: CASSSLRSTNEKLFF
V gene: TRBV7-2
D gene: -
clone size: -
J gene: TRBJ1-4

CDR3 DNA: TGTGCCAGCAGTTTGGGAGGAGGAAGCTACACCTTC
CDR3 protein: CASSLGGGSYTF
V gene: TRBV6-2/TRBV6-3
D gene: -
clone size: -
J gene: TRBJ1-2

CDR3 DNA: TGTGCCAGCAGCTTAGACTCAGGGACAGCAAGGACTGAAGCTTTCTTT
CDR3 protein: CASSLDSGTARTEAFF
V gene: TRBV7-2
D gene: TRBD1
clone size: -
J gene: TRBJ1-1

CDR3 DNA: TGTGCCAGCTCCCTGGGGAGCGGGAGTAGGAATGAGCAGTTCTTC
CDR3 protein: CASSLGSGSRNEQFF
V gene: TRBV7-3
D gene: TRBD2
clone size: -
J gene: TRBJ2-1

CDR3 DNA: TGCGCCAGCAGCCTGGACACGAACACTGAAGCTTTCTTT
CDR3 protein: CASSLDTNTEAFF
V gene: TRBV5-1
D gene: -
clone size: few
J gene: TRBJ1-1

CDR3 DNA: TGTGCCAGCAGTTTGGGAAGCAATCAGCCCCAGCATTTT
CDR3 protein: CASSLGSNQPQHF
V gene: TRBV28
D gene: -
clone size: -
J gene: TRBJ1-5

CDR3 DNA: TGTGCCAGCAGTCGAAAAGGGGGTACTGAAGCTTTCTTT
CDR3 protein: CASSRKGGTEAFF
V gene: TRBV25-1
D gene: -
clone size: -
J gene: TRBJ1-1

CDR3 DNA: TGTGCCAGCAGTGTGTGGGGGAACAATGAAAAACTGTTTTTT
CDR3 protein: CASSVWGNNEKLFF
V gene: TRBV2
D gene: -
clone size: -
J gene: TRBJ1-4

CDR3 DNA: TGTGCCAGCACGACACACACTTCCTACGAGCAGTACTTC
CDR3 protein: CASTTHTSYEQYF
V gene: TRBV12-3/TRBV12-4
D gene: -
clone size: once
J gene: TRBJ2-7

CDR3 DNA: TGTGCCACCAGTGATTGGACCGGGCCCCCTAACAATGAGCAGTTCTTC
CDR3 protein: CATSDWTGPPNNEQFF
V gene: TRBV24-1
D gene: -
clone size: -
J gene: TRBJ2-1